This T cell receptor (beta chain) was found in a study of cytomegalovirus exposure and HLA in healthy donors. Overall study findings and caveats: In a later analysis, TCR beta V- and J-gene trimming showed a link to a missense DCLRE1C variant.

The CDR3 length is 18 residues. Germline V lookup: CDR1 MNHEY, CDR2 SMNVEV (reference sequence). Trimming stripped 6 bases from V and 0 bases from J, with 23 bases between. PCR used 60 Vbeta primers and 13 Jbeta primers. The repertoire was sequenced with immunoSEQ multiplex PCR; TCRdb's copy has only in-frame clones and lacks some. In the table there are 100,000 to 150,000 clones, 70% to 85% of which are singletons. Comments on this clone: Its antigen is currently unknown.

Sequenced material: PBMCs. The chain recombines TRBV27 with TRBJ1-1; the D gene is possibly TRBD1 (5 bases). The receptor was derived from a man aged 40-49 years in good health and CMV-seropositive. The CDR3 spells CASSQVRQISVMNTEAFF. CDR3 in DNA: TGTGCCAGCAGCCAAGTCCGACAGATTAGTGTCATGAACACTGAAGCTTTCTTT.